A selection of T cell receptor beta chains follows, all from one sample in a study of cytomegalovirus exposure and HLA in healthy donors. Using immunoSEQ multiplex PCR, the repertoire was profiled, and TCRdb retains in-frame clones only, with some absent. The table records about 130,000 clones, about 83% of them present only once. Sequenced input: PBMCs. The source of these receptors is a girl aged 2 to 9 in good health and CMV-seronegative. Both conserved end residues are part of each CDR3. A D gene is named only where the DNA matches it firmly. Where a row states a size, it is once, few, many or the class of an expanded clone; other rows omit it.

v_call	j_call	d_call	clone_size	cdr3_aa	cdr3_nt
TRBV4-2	TRBJ2-1	TRBD2	once	CASSHLLAGLSYNEQFF	TGTGCCAGCAGCCATCTTCTAGCGGGGCTATCCTACAATGAGCAGTTCTTC
TRBV29-1	TRBJ1-2	TRBD1	.	CSVGTGGFRGYTF	TGCAGCGTTGGGACAGGGGGTTTTCGGGGCTACACCTTC
TRBV21-1	TRBJ1-1	.	.	CASSAEGQGNTEAFF	TGTGCCAGCAGCGCCGAGGGACAGGGGAACACTGAAGCTTTCTTT
TRBV7-2	TRBJ2-1	.	few	CASSLARSSYNEQFF	TGTGCCAGCAGCTTAGCCCGTTCCTCCTACAATGAGCAGTTCTTC
TRBV28	TRBJ1-4	TRBD1	few	CASSLGQAINEKLFF	TGTGCCAGCAGTTTAGGACAGGCGATTAATGAAAAACTGTTTTTT
TRBV7-9	TRBJ1-5	TRBD1	.	CASSLAGGRQPQHF	TGTGCCAGCAGCTTAGCAGGGGGCCGCCAGCCCCAGCATTTT
TRBV7-2	TRBJ1-2	.	.	CASSPDTGIGYTF	TGTGCCAGCAGCCCCGATACAGGGATCGGCTACACCTTC
TRBV6-5	TRBJ2-1	.	.	CASSYSSSSYNEQFF	TGTGCCAGCAGTTACTCGAGTAGCTCCTACAATGAGCAGTTCTTC
TRBV4-3	TRBJ1-2	.	.	CASSQDITGRYGYTF	TGCGCCAGCAGCCAAGATATTACAGGGCGCTATGGCTACACCTTC
TRBV2	TRBJ1-5	.	.	CASSRGHSNQPQHF	TGTGCCAGCAGTCGTGGACATAGCAATCAGCCCCAGCATTTT
TRBV27	TRBJ1-4	.	few	CASSPQGMGEKLFF	TGTGCCAGCAGTCCACAGGGAATGGGTGAAAAACTGTTTTTT
TRBV9	TRBJ2-2	TRBD2	.	CASSVKGREWTGELFF	TGTGCCAGCAGCGTTAAAGGGCGGGAGTGGACCGGGGAGCTGTTTTTT
TRBV18	TRBJ1-6	.	.	CASSPKRSNSPLHF	TGTGCCAGCTCACCAAAGAGAAGTAATTCACCCCTCCACTTT
TRBV11-3	TRBJ2-5	.	.	CASSPGAKIQETQYF	TGTGCCAGCAGCCCTGGGGCCAAGATCCAAGAGACCCAGTACTTC
TRBV4-1	TRBJ1-4	.	.	CASSQDRVNEKLFF	TGCGCCAGCAGCCAGGACAGAGTTAATGAAAAACTGTTTTTT
TRBV9	TRBJ1-1	.	.	CASSALVGGGNTEAFF	TGTGCCAGCAGCGCGTTGGTCGGGGGAGGGAACACTGAAGCTTTCTTT
TRBV19	TRBJ1-5	TRBD1	.	CASREDRGLSWPQHF	TGTGCCAGTAGGGAGGACAGGGGTTTATCATGGCCCCAGCATTTT
TRBV7-2	TRBJ2-1	.	.	CASSLDSRAYNEQFF	TGTGCCAGCAGCTTAGATAGCAGGGCCTACAATGAGCAGTTCTTC
TRBV4-3	TRBJ1-1	.	.	CASSPVRDTEAFF	TGCGCCAGCAGCCCGGTTCGGGATACTGAAGCTTTCTTT
TRBV5-6	TRBJ1-1	TRBD1	few	CASSWGTGNTEAFF	TGTGCCAGCAGCTGGGGGACAGGGAACACTGAAGCTTTCTTT
TRBV4-2	TRBJ2-1	TRBD2	.	CASSQDGPGTSPYNEQFF	TGTGCCAGCAGCCAAGATGGACCCGGGACTAGCCCCTACAATGAGCAGTTCTTC
TRBV2	TRBJ2-1	TRBD2	.	CASSSSGPSYNEQFF	TGTGCCAGCAGTTCTAGCGGTCCCTCCTACAATGAGCAGTTCTTC
TRBV6-6	TRBJ1-1	.	.	CASSYTGNTEAFF	TGTGCCAGCAGTTACACAGGGAACACTGAAGCTTTCTTT
TRBV19	TRBJ2-1	.	.	CASSTENYNEQFF	TGTGCCAGTTCGACAGAGAATTACAATGAGCAGTTCTTC
TRBV6-5	TRBJ1-5	TRBD1	.	CASRRTGGSQPQHF	TGTGCCAGCAGGAGGACAGGGGGGAGTCAGCCCCAGCATTTT
TRBV5-1	TRBJ2-7	TRBD2	once	CASSLTGAGGPSAEQYF	TGCGCCAGCAGCCTCACGGGAGCGGGAGGTCCCTCGGCCGAGCAGTACTTC
TRBV30	TRBJ1-4	.	once	CAWGTGGEKLFF	TGTGCCTGGGGGACTGGGGGTGAAAAACTGTTTTTT
TRBV6-6	TRBJ1-2	.	.	CASSYSKAGIDTGYTF	TGTGCCAGCAGTTACTCGAAAGCAGGGATTGATACTGGCTACACCTTC
TRBV5-1	TRBJ2-2	TRBD2	once	CASSFGIREGRGTGELFF	TGCGCCAGCAGCTTCGGTATCCGGGAGGGCCGCGGCACCGGGGAGCTGTTTTTT
TRBV7-6	TRBJ2-3	TRBD1	.	CASSFYRTGGADTQYF	TGTGCCAGCAGCTTCTACCGAACAGGGGGCGCAGATACGCAGTATTTT
TRBV5-1	TRBJ1-1	.	.	CASSSAVTGNTEAFF	TGCGCCAGCAGCTCCGCTGTTACGGGGAACACTGAAGCTTTCTTT
TRBV5-4	TRBJ2-5	.	.	CASSSSGSQETQYF	TGTGCCAGCAGCTCCTCCGGGTCCCAAGAGACCCAGTACTTC
TRBV7-2	TRBJ2-1	TRBD2	few	CASSLSGGGNEQFF	TGTGCCAGCAGCTTAAGCGGGGGTGGAAATGAGCAGTTCTTC
TRBV2	TRBJ2-5	.	.	CASSERWWAGLWKTQYF	TGTGCCAGCAGTGAACGTTGGTGGGCAGGGCTGTGGAAGACCCAGTACTTC
TRBV19	TRBJ2-7	.	.	CASRPTSGDSYEQYF	TGTGCCAGTAGGCCCACGTCCGGGGACTCCTACGAGCAGTACTTC
TRBV2	TRBJ2-7	TRBD2	.	CASSGDSGTLSYEQYF	TGTGCCAGCAGTGGCGATAGCGGGACTCTTTCCTACGAGCAGTACTTC
TRBV6-5	TRBJ2-3	.	.	CASSSWASSRADTQYF	TGTGCCAGCAGTTCCTGGGCCTCCAGCAGGGCAGATACGCAGTATTTT
TRBV9	TRBJ2-1	TRBD2	.	CASSVGSGGYYNEQFF	TGTGCCAGCAGCGTAGGATCGGGAGGATACTACAATGAGCAGTTCTTC
TRBV4-3	TRBJ1-2	.	.	CASSQDRDLVNYGYTF	TGCGCCAGCAGCCAAGATCGCGATCTCGTAAACTATGGCTACACCTTC
TRBV28	TRBJ1-5	TRBD1	.	CASSPTGTGRRVGQPQHF	TGTGCCAGCAGTCCTACCGGGACAGGGAGGAGAGTGGGTCAGCCCCAGCATTTT
TRBV4-2	TRBJ2-1	TRBD1	once	CASSQGDRGGSEQFF	TGTGCCAGCAGCCAAGGGGACAGGGGAGGAAGTGAGCAGTTCTTC
TRBV27	TRBJ2-7	TRBD1	.	CASSLTGTEQYF	TGTGCCAGCAGTTTGACAGGGACCGAGCAGTACTTC
TRBV30	TRBJ1-1	.	.	CAWSAMINTEAFF	TGTGCCTGGAGTGCTATGATAAACACTGAAGCTTTCTTT
TRBV18	TRBJ2-7	.	.	CASSSGGSYEQYF	TGTGCCAGCTCATCAGGGGGGTCCTACGAGCAGTACTTC
TRBV19	TRBJ2-1	.	few	CASGQDIPQFF	TGTGCCAGTGGGCAGGACATTCCGCAGTTCTTC
TRBV5-8	TRBJ2-7	TRBD1	few	CASSGGDRGWEQYF	TGTGCCAGCAGCGGAGGGGACAGGGGGTGGGAGCAGTACTTC
TRBV20-1	TRBJ1-2	.	.	CSAPAAGYTF	TGCAGTGCCCCGGCGGCTGGCTACACCTTC
TRBV7-6	TRBJ2-7	TRBD2	.	CASSLSGTSSLQYF	TGTGCCAGCAGCTTGTCCGGGACTAGCAGCCTCCAGTACTTC
TRBV11-3	TRBJ2-1	.	.	CASSLISLPYNEQFF	TGTGCCAGCAGCTTAATCTCCCTACCCTACAATGAGCAGTTCTTC
TRBV21-1	TRBJ2-5	.	.	CASSKRGQGEETQYF	TGTGCCAGCAGCAAACGAGGACAGGGGGAAGAGACCCAGTACTTC
TRBV30	TRBJ2-7	.	.	CAWSVLADEQYF	TGTGCCTGGAGTGTATTGGCGGACGAGCAGTACTTC